This record concerns one T cell receptor beta chain sequence. Germline V gene lookup returns CDR1 MNHEY and CDR2 SMNVEV (reference sequence). Trimming took 5 bases from V and 1 from J; bases not matched to a gene: 4. The CDR3 is made up of 15 amino acids. These data are taken from a study of T cell changes during pregnancy in multiple sclerosis. Clones were read by immunoSEQ multiplex PCR, and TCRdb kept only the in-frame ones, dropping some. The profile shows about 46,000 clones, almost 95% of them singletons. The rearrangement uses TRBV27 and TRBJ2-5; 10 nucleotides match TRBD2. The sample in question was CD8+ T cells from peripheral blood mononuclear cells, obtained in the first trimester of pregnancy. The receptor was derived from a female donor with multiple sclerosis, enrolled in a pregnancy study. CDR3 coding DNA: TGTGCCAGCAGTAGGGGACTAGCGCTCCAAGAGACCCAGTACTTC. Translating it yields CASSRGLALQETQYF.